This T cell receptor (beta chain) is drawn from a study of CD8+ T cells in alopecia areata. Study-wide results and limits: Lesional tissue from the scalp (especially in alopecia totalis/universalis) showed higher clonality than normal scalp.

Reverse transcription of extracted RNA yielded cDNA, which provided the sequencing template. Clones were sequenced by immunoSEQ multiplex PCR, and TCRdb holds only the in-frame ones, with some missing. This table holds 140,000 to 150,000 clones, about 56% found once. This clone was counted only a few times. No antigen is known for it. Treatment: oral pan-JAK inhibitor, 5-10 mg twice daily. The CDR3 runs 15 residues. With 4 bases removed from V and 4 bases from J, the gap between germline ends came to 15 bases. The V gene's germline CDR1 is SEHNR and CDR2 FQNEAQ (reference sequence). The rearrangement links TRBV7-9 to TRBJ2-3; perhaps TRBD1 as D (5 bases). The receptor was derived from a human donor with alopecia areata. Sequenced material: CD8+ T cells sorted from blood, taken at week 4, from a patient treated with tofacitinib. CDR3 in DNA: TGTGCCAGCAGCTCCCAGGGATCTGGGCCAGATACGCAGTATTTT. This gives the protein CASSSQGSGPDTQYF.